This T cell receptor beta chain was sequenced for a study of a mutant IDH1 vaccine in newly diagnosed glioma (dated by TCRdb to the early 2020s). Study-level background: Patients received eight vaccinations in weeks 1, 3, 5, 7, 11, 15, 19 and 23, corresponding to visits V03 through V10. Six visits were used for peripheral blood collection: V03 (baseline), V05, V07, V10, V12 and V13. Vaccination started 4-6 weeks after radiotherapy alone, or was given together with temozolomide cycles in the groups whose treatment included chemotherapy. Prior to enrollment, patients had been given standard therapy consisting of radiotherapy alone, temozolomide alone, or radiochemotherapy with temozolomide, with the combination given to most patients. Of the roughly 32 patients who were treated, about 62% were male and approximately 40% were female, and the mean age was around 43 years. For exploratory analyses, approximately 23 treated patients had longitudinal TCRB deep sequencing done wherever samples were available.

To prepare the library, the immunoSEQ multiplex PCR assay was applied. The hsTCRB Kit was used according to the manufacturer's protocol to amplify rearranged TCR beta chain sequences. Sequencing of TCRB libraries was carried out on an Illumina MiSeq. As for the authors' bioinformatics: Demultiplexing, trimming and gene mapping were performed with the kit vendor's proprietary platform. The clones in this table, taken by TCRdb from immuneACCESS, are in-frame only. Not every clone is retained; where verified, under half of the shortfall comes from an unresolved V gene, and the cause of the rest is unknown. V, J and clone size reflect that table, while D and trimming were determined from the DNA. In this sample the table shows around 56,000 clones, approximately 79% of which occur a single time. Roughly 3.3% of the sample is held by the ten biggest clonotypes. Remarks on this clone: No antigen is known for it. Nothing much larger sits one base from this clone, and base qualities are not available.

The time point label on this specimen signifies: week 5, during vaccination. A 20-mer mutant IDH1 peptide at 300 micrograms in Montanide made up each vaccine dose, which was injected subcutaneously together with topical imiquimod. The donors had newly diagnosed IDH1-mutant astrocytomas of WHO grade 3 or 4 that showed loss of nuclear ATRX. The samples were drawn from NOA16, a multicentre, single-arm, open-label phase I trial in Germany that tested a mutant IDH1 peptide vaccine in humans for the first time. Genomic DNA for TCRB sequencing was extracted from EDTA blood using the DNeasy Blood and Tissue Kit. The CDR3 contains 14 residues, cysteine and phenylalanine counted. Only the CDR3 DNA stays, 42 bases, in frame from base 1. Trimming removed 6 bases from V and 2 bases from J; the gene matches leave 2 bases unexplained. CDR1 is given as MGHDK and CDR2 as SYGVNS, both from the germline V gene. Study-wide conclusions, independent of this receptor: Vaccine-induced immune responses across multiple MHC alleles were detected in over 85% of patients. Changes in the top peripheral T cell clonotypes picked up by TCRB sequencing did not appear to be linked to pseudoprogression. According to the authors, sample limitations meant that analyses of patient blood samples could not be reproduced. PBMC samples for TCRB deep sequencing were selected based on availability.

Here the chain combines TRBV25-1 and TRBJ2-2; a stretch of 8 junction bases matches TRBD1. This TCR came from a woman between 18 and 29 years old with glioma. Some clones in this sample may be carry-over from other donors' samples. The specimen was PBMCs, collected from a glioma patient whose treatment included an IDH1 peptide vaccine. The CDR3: CASRGTGNTGELFF. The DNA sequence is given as TGTGCCAGCAGAGGGACAGGAAACACCGGGGAGCTGTTTTTT.